This is a list of T cell receptor beta chains from one sample in a study of early T cells in non-severe SARS-CoV-2 infection. TCRdb analysed the 5' RACE reads with MiXCR anew, one entry per CDR3 protein. Here the sample spans tens of thousands of distinct CDR3 sequences, roughly 12% being singletons. Sequencing input: whole blood. The receptors here all came from an adult who was a healthcare worker with PCR-confirmed SARS-CoV-2 infection or an uninfected control (not recorded which). Both conserved end residues are part of each CDR3. The D gene is left open where the match is weak. Not every row has a clone size; where given, it reads once, few, many or a size class.

J	D	V	length	size	CDR3	DNA
TRBJ2-3	-	TRBV4-3	16	-	CASSQGLGERTDTQYF	TGCGCCAGCAGCCAAGGACTAGGGGAGCGCACAGATACGCAGTATTTT
TRBJ2-1	-	TRBV20-1	13	-	CSARRTGYNEQFF	TGCAGTGCTAGAAGGACTGGTTACAATGAGCAGTTCTTC
TRBJ2-3	-	TRBV5-6	13	few	CASSSANTDTQYF	TGTGCCAGCAGCTCAGCCAACACAGATACGCAGTATTTT
TRBJ2-5	TRBD2	TRBV30	15	many	CALELSGRGMETQYF	TGTGCCTTGGAGTTGAGCGGGAGGGGAATGGAGACCCAGTACTTC
TRBJ1-6	-	TRBV4-2	17	many	CASSPANGGSNNSPLHF	TGTGCCAGCAGCCCCGCTAATGGGGGGTCGAATAATTCACCCCTCCACTTT
TRBJ2-1	TRBD2	TRBV10-3	17	-	CAISEEVAGLPGNEQFF	TGTGCCATCAGTGAGGAGGTAGCGGGACTACCGGGTAATGAGCAGTTCTTC
TRBJ2-7	TRBD2	TRBV12-3/TRBV12-4	14	few	CASSPGLGPYEQYF	TGTGCCAGCAGTCCGGGACTAGGCCCCTACGAGCAGTACTTC
TRBJ2-5	TRBD2	TRBV20-1	15	few	CSARDTREGRGTQYF	TGCAGTGCTAGAGATACGCGGGAGGGCCGGGGGACCCAGTACTTC
TRBJ2-7	TRBD1	TRBV18	14	few	CASSPGTGNYEQYF	TGTGCCAGCTCACCCGGGACAGGGAACTACGAGCAGTACTTC
TRBJ2-1	-	TRBV7-6	16	few	CASSLDGPSSYNEQFF	TGTGCCAGCAGCTTAGATGGTCCTAGCTCCTACAATGAGCAGTTCTTC
TRBJ2-7	TRBD2	TRBV12-3/TRBV12-4	19	few	CASSLLRAGGKKTSYEQYF	TGTGCCAGCAGTTTACTCAGAGCGGGAGGAAAGAAAACATCCTACGAGCAGTACTTC
TRBJ2-2	-	TRBV12-3/TRBV12-4	14	-	CASSLDYRTGELFF	TGTGCCAGCAGTTTAGACTATCGGACCGGGGAGCTGTTTTTT
TRBJ1-1	-	TRBV10-3	13	-	CAISERGETEAFF	TGTGCCATCAGTGAGAGGGGGGAGACTGAAGCTTTCTTT
TRBJ2-2	TRBD2	TRBV7-3	16	-	CASSVRLAGDTGELFF	TGTGCCAGCAGCGTCCGACTAGCGGGAGACACCGGGGAGCTGTTTTTT
TRBJ1-2	-	TRBV5-4	15	-	CASSSPTGPNYGYTF	TGTGCCAGCAGCTCTCCGACAGGACCTAACTATGGCTACACCTTC
TRBJ2-2	-	TRBV9	15	many	CASSGGLRQPGELFF	TGTGCCAGCAGCGGGGGACTCAGACAGCCCGGGGAGCTGTTTTTT
TRBJ2-1	TRBD2	TRBV3-1	14	few	CASSRIGLVNEQFF	TGTGCCAGCAGCCGAATAGGACTAGTCAATGAGCAGTTCTTC
TRBJ1-2	-	TRBV6-5	15	-	CASSFRTATNYGYTF	TGTGCCAGCAGTTTTCGGACAGCGACTAACTATGGCTACACCTTC
TRBJ2-7	TRBD2	TRBV6-6	16	many	CASSYGLQRESYEQYF	TGTGCCAGCAGTTACGGTTTGCAGCGGGAGAGCTACGAGCAGTACTTC
TRBJ2-6	-	TRBV12-3/TRBV12-4	16	few	CASSLGEGSGANVLTF	TGTGCCAGCAGTTTAGGTGAGGGTTCTGGGGCCAACGTCCTGACTTTC
TRBJ2-7	-	TRBV6-2/TRBV6-3	14	few	CASSYYGGNYEQYF	TGTGCCAGCAGTTACTATGGGGGAAACTACGAGCAGTACTTC
TRBJ1-2	TRBD1	TRBV12-3/TRBV12-4	14	-	CASTAGQARSGYTF	TGTGCCAGCACCGCAGGACAGGCCCGGAGTGGCTACACCTTC
TRBJ2-1	-	TRBV6-2/TRBV6-3	13	-	CASSYSTVTGQFF	TGTGCCAGCAGTTACTCGACGGTAACAGGGCAATTCTTC
TRBJ2-7	-	TRBV2	13	few	CASRRETIYEQYF	TGTGCCAGCAGACGGGAGACTATATACGAGCAGTACTTC
TRBJ1-1	-	TRBV3-1	14	few	CASSQDSGWTEAFF	TGTGCCAGCAGCCAAGATTCGGGGTGGACTGAAGCTTTCTTT
TRBJ2-1	-	TRBV5-1	15	few	CASSFASVSYNEQFF	TGCGCCAGCAGCTTCGCTAGCGTATCCTACAATGAGCAGTTCTTC
TRBJ2-5	-	TRBV3-1	14	many	CASSQGVSGETQYF	TGTGCCAGCAGCCAAGGTGTGTCCGGAGAGACCCAGTACTTC
TRBJ2-2	-	TRBV7-6	18	few	CASSLHLQAAANTGELFF	TGTGCCAGCAGCTTACACCTCCAGGCGGCCGCGAACACCGGGGAGCTGTTTTTT
TRBJ2-3	-	TRBV2	15	-	CASSEATHLTDTQYF	TGTGCCAGCAGTGAAGCAACGCACCTCACAGATACGCAGTATTTT
TRBJ1-2	-	TRBV3-2	16	few	CASSQDSTGAFGGYTF	TGTGCCAGCAGCCAAGATTCAACAGGAGCCTTTGGGGGCTACACCTTC
TRBJ2-3	TRBD2	TRBV20-1	12	many	CSASSGSNTQYF	TGCAGTGCTAGTAGCGGGAGTAATACGCAGTATTTT
TRBJ1-1	-	TRBV12-3/TRBV12-4	11	few	CASSLNPEAFF	TGTGCCAGCAGTTTAAACCCTGAAGCTTTCTTT
TRBJ2-6	-	TRBV30	14	many	CAWTTGSGANVLTF	TGTGCCTGGACCACAGGGTCCGGGGCCAACGTCCTGACTTTC
TRBJ2-5	-	TRBV11-2	15	many	CASSLGSTGMETQYF	TGTGCCAGCAGCTTAGGTTCAACGGGAATGGAGACCCAGTACTTC
TRBJ2-1	-	TRBV14	12	few	CASSPYGTDRFF	TGTGCCAGCAGCCCCTACGGGACGGATAGGTTCTTC
TRBJ2-7	TRBD2	TRBV13	15	medium-sized	CASSLGGLARYEQYF	TGTGCCAGCAGCTTAGGGGGACTAGCCCGCTACGAGCAGTACTTC
TRBJ2-5	-	TRBV4-1	14	few	CASSQDTRGKTQYF	TGCGCCAGCAGCCAAGATACAAGGGGAAAGACCCAGTACTTC
TRBJ2-7	TRBD1	TRBV6-2/TRBV6-3	15	medium-sized	CASRPAGQGGYEQYF	TGTGCCAGCAGGCCGGCGGGACAGGGTGGTTACGAGCAGTACTTC
TRBJ2-7	TRBD2	TRBV20-1	15	many	CSASRAAGEDYEQYF	TGCAGTGCTAGTAGAGCAGCGGGAGAAGACTACGAGCAGTACTTC
TRBJ1-5	-	TRBV6-1	16	-	CASISGGGTSNQPQHF	TGTGCCAGCATAAGCGGGGGAGGGACTAGCAATCAGCCCCAGCATTTT
TRBJ2-1	-	TRBV6-5	17	once	CASSRALSESSYNEQFF	TGTGCCAGCAGTCGGGCCCTTAGCGAGAGCTCCTACAATGAGCAGTTCTTC
TRBJ1-1	-	TRBV28	13	few	CASSFGRRTEAFF	TGTGCCAGCAGTTTCGGACGGAGGACTGAAGCTTTCTTT
TRBJ1-2	-	TRBV2	13	few	CASSEGLNYGYTF	TGTGCCAGCAGTGAAGGCTTGAACTATGGCTACACCTTC
TRBJ2-5	-	TRBV20-1	13	-	CSATVGSQETQYF	TGCAGTGCTACAGTCGGGAGCCAAGAGACCCAGTACTTC
TRBJ2-7	-	TRBV7-2	14	few	CASSLGQGYHEQYF	TGTGCCAGCAGCTTAGGTCAGGGGTACCACGAGCAGTACTTC
TRBJ1-5	-	TRBV2	15	-	CASSEWGAGNQPQHF	TGTGCCAGCAGTGAATGGGGGGCTGGCAATCAGCCCCAGCATTTT
TRBJ2-3	-	TRBV5-6	14	few	CASSFGESTDTQYF	TGTGCCAGCAGTTTTGGGGAGAGCACAGATACGCAGTATTTT
TRBJ2-7	-	TRBV6-2/TRBV6-3	14	many	CASSSPDSSYEQYF	TGTGCCAGCAGCTCCCCGGACTCTTCCTACGAGCAGTACTTC
TRBJ2-7	TRBD2	TRBV11-2	15	-	CASSLLAGGPYEQYF	TGTGCCAGCAGCTTACTAGCGGGAGGCCCCTACGAGCAGTACTTC
TRBJ1-6	-	TRBV12-3/TRBV12-4	13	few	CASKGQQNSPLHF	TGTGCCAGCAAGGGGCAACAAAATTCACCCCTCCACTTT
TRBJ2-1	TRBD2	TRBV5-1	16	few	CASSLGAGGRPEEQFF	TGCGCCAGCAGCTTGGGCGCGGGAGGCCGCCCCGAAGAGCAGTTCTTC
TRBJ2-5	TRBD2	TRBV5-6	18	few	CASSRGTSGRTYQETQYF	TGTGCCAGCAGCCGAGGGACTAGCGGGAGGACGTACCAAGAGACCCAGTACTTC
TRBJ2-3	-	TRBV9	18	few	CASSVGTGLTGGTDTQYF	TGTGCCAGCAGCGTAGGGACGGGGCTCACTGGGGGCACAGATACGCAGTATTTT
TRBJ1-1	-	TRBV12-3/TRBV12-4	15	-	CASSLSTTWNTEAFF	TGTGCCAGCAGTTTGAGTACGACCTGGAACACTGAAGCTTTCTTT